This paragraph reports one T cell receptor (beta chain). The ends were cut back, 11 bases at V and 2 bases at J, with 22 bases in the middle. The CDR3 contains 15 residues. In germline, CDR1 is MNHEY, CDR2 SVGEGT. Each CDR3 protein is one row after TCRdb ran MiXCR on the RT-PCR reads. This table holds almost 700,000 distinct CDR3 sequences, more than 13% found once. This receptor was identified in a female donor in good health, serving as a healthy control. The specimen sequenced was memory CD4+ T cells from blood. The chain links TRBV6-2 or TRBV6-3 to TRBJ2-7, with D maybe TRBD1 (6 bases). In nucleotides, the CDR3 is TGTGCCGGGGGACAAGCCGGGGCCACTACCTACGAGCAGTACTTC. Its translation is CAGGQAGATTYEQYF.